The 2 T cell receptor beta chains given below trace back to one sample, sequenced in a study of T cell responses to AZD1222 COVID-19 vaccine. The table came from immunoSEQ multiplex PCR; TCRdb's copy has only in-frame clones and leaves some out. The sample shows roughly 130,000 clones, approximately 90% of them seen only once. The sample in question was peripheral blood, obtained on day 0 of AZD1222 vaccination. The receptor set was obtained from an adult in good health.

The chain employs TRBV13 and TRBJ1-2, with 11 bases identical to TRBD1. The germline V gene has CDR1 PRHDT and CDR2 FYEKMQ (reference sequence). This CDR3 is 14 amino acids long. V lost 4 bases, J lost 7 bases, and 5 bases stayed unmatched. The CDR3 reads CASSWGTGGSGYTF. Here the CDR3 DNA reads TGTGCCAGCAGCTGGGGGACAGGGGGGTCTGGCTACACCTTC. Combining the CDR3 with reference TRBV13 and TRBJ1-2 gives the whole variable domain AAGVIQSPRHLIKEKRETATLKCYPIPRHDTVYWYQQGPGQDPQFLISFYEKMQSDKGSIPDRFSAQQFSDYHSELNMSSLELGDSALYFCASSWGTGGSGYTFGSGTRLTVV.

Only one count was recorded for this clone. The V and J genes are TRBV5-4 and TRBJ2-3; no definite D call. Per germline, CDR1 SGHNT and CDR2 YYREEE (reference sequence). The CDR3 runs to 14 residues. Trimming took 2 bases from V and 6 from J, leaving 13 bases between them. CDR3 protein: CASSLYEAPDTQYF. The DNA of the CDR3 is TGTGCCAGCAGCTTATATGAGGCCCCCGATACGCAGTATTTT.